These T cell receptor beta chains were read from a single sample in a study of breast tumors, draining lymph nodes, adjacent tissues. TCRdb passed the multiplex PCR reads through MiXCR, listing each CDR3 protein once. Of more than 250,000 distinct CDR3 sequences in the sample, 30% are singletons; the top ten hold over 0.95%. The specimen sequenced was axillary lymph node tissue. Source of these receptors: a female donor with breast cancer. Some clones in this sample may be carry-over from other donors' samples. Each CDR3 is given with its conserved first and last residue. The order of the fields is D gene, V gene, clone size, J gene, CDR3 protein, CDR3 DNA. A D gene is named only where the DNA matches it firmly. Some rows have no size entry. The others give once, few or many, or a class for an expanded clone.

D: TRBD2
V: TRBV7-2
size: many
J: TRBJ2-7
CDR3: CASSYGLAGVGPYEQYF
DNA: TGTGCCAGCAGCTACGGACTAGCGGGAGTAGGACCCTACGAGCAGTACTTC

D: -
V: TRBV11-3
size: once
J: TRBJ2-7
CDR3: CASSLVGSSGQYF
DNA: TGTGCCAGCAGCTTAGTCGGTTCCTCCGGGCAGTACTTC

D: -
V: TRBV12-3/TRBV12-4
size: many
J: TRBJ2-6
CDR3: CASSFRASGANVLTF
DNA: TGTGCCAGCAGTTTCCGGGCCTCTGGGGCCAACGTCCTGACTTTC

D: -
V: TRBV11-3
size: -
J: TRBJ1-1
CDR3: CASSLEMGEAFF
DNA: TGTGCCAGCAGCTTAGAGATGGGTGAAGCTTTCTTT

D: -
V: TRBV28
size: -
J: TRBJ2-7
CDR3: CASSLRPDEQYF
DNA: TGTGCCAGCAGCTTACGCCCCGACGAGCAGTACTTC

D: -
V: TRBV30
size: many
J: TRBJ2-1
CDR3: CAWSAISHEQFF
DNA: TGTGCCTGGAGTGCAATTAGCCATGAGCAGTTCTTC

D: -
V: TRBV29-1
size: many
J: TRBJ2-2
CDR3: CSVGLQGDTGELFF
DNA: TGCAGCGTTGGATTACAGGGCGACACCGGGGAGCTGTTTTTT

D: -
V: TRBV10-3
size: many
J: TRBJ2-7
CDR3: CAISGGSGRTKQYF
DNA: TGTGCCATCAGTGGGGGCTCAGGAAGGACTAAACAGTACTTC

D: -
V: TRBV7-9
size: few
J: TRBJ2-4
CDR3: CASSLVRTGWDIQYF
DNA: TGTGCCAGCAGCTTAGTACGTACAGGGTGGGACATTCAGTACTTC

D: -
V: TRBV15
size: many
J: TRBJ1-6
CDR3: CATALSSYNSPLHF
DNA: TGTGCCACCGCGCTTAGCTCCTATAATTCACCCCTCCACTTT

D: -
V: TRBV19
size: many
J: TRBJ1-2
CDR3: CASSMDPNYGYTF
DNA: TGTGCCAGTAGTATGGACCCTAACTATGGCTACACCTTC